The rows below give T cell receptor beta chains drawn from one sample of a study of radiotherapy plus CTLA-4 blockade in lung cancer. Repertoires were generated with immunoSEQ multiplex PCR, while TCRdb's copy carries only in-frame clones and drops some. The table records some 70,000 clones, over 75% of them present only once. Here the sequenced sample was peripheral blood, taken from a patient treated with radiotherapy plus ipilimumab. The receptors were sampled from a human donor with non-small cell lung cancer who had a partial response to radiotherapy plus ipilimumab. Each CDR3 is given with its conserved first and last residue. The order of the fields is CDR3 protein, CDR3 DNA, J gene, clone size, D gene, V gene. The D gene is left open where the match is weak. Some rows have no size entry. The others give once, few or many, or a class for an expanded clone.

cdr3_aa: CASSHRGNDYEQYF
cdr3_nt: TGTGCCAGCAGTCATAGGGGGAACGACTACGAGCAGTACTTC
j_call: TRBJ2-7
clone_size: NA
d_call: NA
v_call: TRBV27

cdr3_aa: CASRSPPGSANEKLFF
cdr3_nt: TGTGCCAGCAGATCCCCGCCGGGGAGCGCTAATGAAAAACTGTTTTTT
j_call: TRBJ1-4
clone_size: once
d_call: NA
v_call: TRBV28

cdr3_aa: CASSLRSLYGYTF
cdr3_nt: TGTGCCAGCAGTTTACGCAGTCTCTATGGCTACACCTTC
j_call: TRBJ1-2
clone_size: NA
d_call: NA
v_call: TRBV28

cdr3_aa: CASSLESTNTEAFF
cdr3_nt: TGCGCCAGCAGCTTGGAAAGCACGAACACTGAAGCTTTCTTT
j_call: TRBJ1-1
clone_size: NA
d_call: NA
v_call: TRBV5-1

cdr3_aa: CASKRTTGYNEQFF
cdr3_nt: TGTGCCAGCAAGAGAACGACAGGCTACAATGAGCAGTTCTTC
j_call: TRBJ2-1
clone_size: NA
d_call: NA
v_call: TRBV6-1

cdr3_aa: CASFVWEGQYEQYF
cdr3_nt: TGTGCCAGTTTTGTGTGGGAGGGCCAGTACGAGCAGTACTTC
j_call: TRBJ2-7
clone_size: NA
d_call: TRBD2
v_call: TRBV6-1

cdr3_aa: CASSRLANSYNEQFF
cdr3_nt: TGTGCCAGCAGCCGACTAGCGAACTCCTACAATGAGCAGTTCTTC
j_call: TRBJ2-1
clone_size: NA
d_call: TRBD2
v_call: TRBV7-2

cdr3_aa: CASSLRGSTEAFF
cdr3_nt: TGTGCCAGCAGCTTGCGGGGGAGCACTGAAGCTTTCTTT
j_call: TRBJ1-1
clone_size: NA
d_call: NA
v_call: TRBV5-4

cdr3_aa: CASSRTPNTGELFF
cdr3_nt: TGCGCCAGCAGCCGCACTCCCAACACCGGGGAGCTGTTTTTT
j_call: TRBJ2-2
clone_size: NA
d_call: NA
v_call: TRBV5-1

cdr3_aa: CASSLEGTEIYEQYF
cdr3_nt: TGTGCCAGCAGCTTAGAAGGGACAGAGATCTACGAGCAGTACTTC
j_call: TRBJ2-7
clone_size: once
d_call: TRBD1
v_call: TRBV11-2

cdr3_aa: CASSEASSGGGTDTQYF
cdr3_nt: TGTGCCAGCAGTGAAGCTTCTAGCGGGGGGGGCACAGATACGCAGTATTTT
j_call: TRBJ2-3
clone_size: few
d_call: TRBD2
v_call: TRBV2

cdr3_aa: CASSNPKGDSGNTIYF
cdr3_nt: TGTGCCAGCAGCAACCCAAAAGGGGACTCTGGAAACACCATATATTTT
j_call: TRBJ1-3
clone_size: NA
d_call: NA
v_call: TRBV5-4

cdr3_aa: CASSPSRQQNTEAFF
cdr3_nt: TGTGCCAGCAGCCCTTCGAGACAGCAGAACACTGAAGCTTTCTTT
j_call: TRBJ1-1
clone_size: few
d_call: NA
v_call: TRBV7-9

cdr3_aa: CASSSTGVEGGYTF
cdr3_nt: TGTGCCAGCAGCTCAACAGGGGTGGAAGGGGGCTACACCTTC
j_call: TRBJ1-2
clone_size: NA
d_call: TRBD1
v_call: TRBV11-2

cdr3_aa: CASSLGGASGNTIYF
cdr3_nt: TGTGCCAGCAGCCTTGGAGGAGCCTCTGGAAACACCATATATTTT
j_call: TRBJ1-3
clone_size: NA
d_call: NA
v_call: TRBV6-1

cdr3_aa: CASSEALTSAVSVLYF
cdr3_nt: TGTGCCAGCAGCGAGGCCTTGACTAGCGCCGTAAGTGTCCTTTACTTC
j_call: TRBJ2-7
clone_size: NA
d_call: TRBD2
v_call: TRBV9

cdr3_aa: CASSPPGLNEQFF
cdr3_nt: TGTGCCAGCTCACCACCGGGGCTTAATGAGCAGTTCTTC
j_call: TRBJ2-1
clone_size: NA
d_call: NA
v_call: TRBV18

cdr3_aa: CASSPTGGWAFF
cdr3_nt: TGTGCCAGCAGCCCTACAGGGGGTTGGGCTTTCTTT
j_call: TRBJ1-1
clone_size: NA
d_call: TRBD1
v_call: TRBV9

cdr3_aa: CASSGLDPEQYF
cdr3_nt: TGTGCCAGCAGCGGACTAGACCCCGAGCAGTACTTC
j_call: TRBJ2-7
clone_size: NA
d_call: TRBD2
v_call: TRBV6-1

cdr3_aa: CSAIGAGTQYF
cdr3_nt: TGCAGTGCTATAGGGGCAGGTACGCAGTATTTT
j_call: TRBJ2-3
clone_size: NA
d_call: NA
v_call: TRBV20-1

cdr3_aa: CATSRGGGRREQYF
cdr3_nt: TGTGCCACCAGCAGAGGGGGCGGGAGGCGCGAGCAGTACTTC
j_call: TRBJ2-7
clone_size: NA
d_call: TRBD2
v_call: TRBV15

cdr3_aa: CASSLWGRSGRANNEQFF
cdr3_nt: TGTGCCAGCAGTTTATGGGGTAGGAGCGGGAGGGCCAACAATGAGCAGTTCTTC
j_call: TRBJ2-1
clone_size: NA
d_call: TRBD2
v_call: TRBV28

cdr3_aa: CATSSGGTSGEQYF
cdr3_nt: TGTGCCACCAGCAGTGGGGGGACTAGCGGCGAGCAGTACTTC
j_call: TRBJ2-7
clone_size: once
d_call: TRBD2
v_call: TRBV15

cdr3_aa: CASSDRTTRGYSDTQYF
cdr3_nt: TGCGCCAGCAGTGACAGGACTACCCGAGGTTATTCAGATACGCAGTATTTT
j_call: TRBJ2-3
clone_size: NA
d_call: NA
v_call: TRBV10-2

cdr3_aa: CASSLQDRDTGELFF
cdr3_nt: TGTGCCAGCAGCCTCCAGGACAGGGACACCGGGGAGCTGTTTTTT
j_call: TRBJ2-2
clone_size: NA
d_call: TRBD1
v_call: TRBV2

cdr3_aa: CASSEGSGLIYGYTF
cdr3_nt: TGTGCCAGCAGTGAAGGCTCAGGGCTTATCTATGGCTACACCTTC
j_call: TRBJ1-2
clone_size: NA
d_call: NA
v_call: TRBV6-1

cdr3_aa: CASSLVAGRTDTQYF
cdr3_nt: TGTGCCAGCAGCTTAGTAGCGGGGCGCACAGATACGCAGTATTTT
j_call: TRBJ2-3
clone_size: NA
d_call: TRBD2
v_call: TRBV7-3

cdr3_aa: CASSLAGVSGETQYF
cdr3_nt: TGCGCCAGCAGCTTGGCGGGAGTATCGGGAGAGACCCAGTACTTC
j_call: TRBJ2-5
clone_size: NA
d_call: NA
v_call: TRBV5-1

cdr3_aa: CASSPVEAGIRDTQYF
cdr3_nt: TGTGCCAGCAGCCCCGTAGAAGCGGGAATTCGGGATACGCAGTATTTT
j_call: TRBJ2-3
clone_size: NA
d_call: TRBD2
v_call: TRBV11-2

cdr3_aa: CSVEGGLAVTDTQYF
cdr3_nt: TGCAGCGTTGAAGGGGGACTAGCGGTCACAGATACGCAGTATTTT
j_call: TRBJ2-3
clone_size: few
d_call: TRBD2
v_call: TRBV29-1

cdr3_aa: CASSSRTAREYF
cdr3_nt: TGTGCCAGCAGTTCCCGTACCGCGAGGGAGTACTTC
j_call: TRBJ2-7
clone_size: few
d_call: NA
v_call: TRBV28

cdr3_aa: CAWSEGWGQNHTEAFF
cdr3_nt: TGTGCCTGGAGTGAGGGGTGGGGACAGAACCACACTGAAGCTTTCTTT
j_call: TRBJ1-1
clone_size: NA
d_call: TRBD1
v_call: TRBV30

cdr3_aa: CASSGGVANEQFF
cdr3_nt: TGTGCCAGCAGCGGAGGGGTCGCCAATGAGCAGTTCTTC
j_call: TRBJ2-1
clone_size: NA
d_call: NA
v_call: TRBV28

cdr3_aa: CASSLRRGSSYEQYF
cdr3_nt: TGTGCCAGCAGTTTACGTCGGGGGAGCTCCTACGAGCAGTACTTC
j_call: TRBJ2-7
clone_size: NA
d_call: NA
v_call: TRBV27

cdr3_aa: CASSEGKQQFF
cdr3_nt: TGTGCCAGCAGTGAAGGAAAGCAGCAGTTCTTC
j_call: TRBJ2-1
clone_size: NA
d_call: NA
v_call: TRBV2

cdr3_aa: CASSQDENSFQPQHF
cdr3_nt: TGCGCCAGCAGCCAAGATGAGAACAGCTTTCAGCCCCAGCATTTT
j_call: TRBJ1-5
clone_size: NA
d_call: NA
v_call: TRBV4-1

cdr3_aa: CASRETGHSGELFF
cdr3_nt: TGTGCCAGCAGGGAGACAGGGCATTCGGGGGAACTGTTTTTT
j_call: TRBJ1-4
clone_size: once
d_call: TRBD1
v_call: TRBV28

cdr3_aa: CASSFSNLPGLPSSSYEQYF
cdr3_nt: TGTGCCAGTAGTTTCTCCAATCTGCCGGGACTACCTTCTTCCTCCTACGAGCAGTACTTC
j_call: TRBJ2-7
clone_size: once
d_call: TRBD2
v_call: TRBV28

cdr3_aa: CASSTAGGTDTQYF
cdr3_nt: TGCGCCAGCAGCACAGCGGGAGGGACAGATACGCAGTATTTT
j_call: TRBJ2-3
clone_size: NA
d_call: TRBD2
v_call: TRBV5-1

cdr3_aa: CASRLDGASGANVLTF
cdr3_nt: TGTGCCAGCAGGCTAGACGGAGCTTCTGGGGCCAACGTCCTGACTTTC
j_call: TRBJ2-6
clone_size: few
d_call: NA
v_call: TRBV6-6

cdr3_aa: CASSSVRGHSTDTQYF
cdr3_nt: TGTGCCAGCAGCTCTGTTCGGGGTCATAGCACAGATACGCAGTATTTT
j_call: TRBJ2-3
clone_size: NA
d_call: NA
v_call: TRBV5-6

cdr3_aa: CASSPTSGRDSNF
cdr3_nt: TGCGCCAGCAGCCCGACTAGCGGGAGGGATTCCAACTTC
j_call: TRBJ2-7
clone_size: many
d_call: TRBD2
v_call: TRBV5-1

cdr3_aa: CASSLALETQYF
cdr3_nt: TGTGCCAGCAGCTTAGCCCTAGAGACCCAGTACTTC
j_call: TRBJ2-5
clone_size: NA
d_call: NA
v_call: TRBV7-6

cdr3_aa: CASSQMRADTQYF
cdr3_nt: TGTGCCAGCAGCCAGATGCGGGCAGATACGCAGTATTTT
j_call: TRBJ2-3
clone_size: NA
d_call: NA
v_call: TRBV6-4

cdr3_aa: CASSQGLPGQGANGYTF
cdr3_nt: TGTGCCAGCAGCCAAGGGTTACCGGGACAGGGGGCGAATGGCTACACCTTC
j_call: TRBJ1-2
clone_size: NA
d_call: TRBD1
v_call: TRBV4-2